This T cell receptor beta chain was observed in a study of shared clonotypes between healthy human individuals. Study at large: For every donor, three CD4 naive, three CD4 memory, two CD8 naive and one CD8 memory plates were used. Study-level findings and limits: Non-shared clonotypes were found to have lower generation probabilities than the clonotypes that were shared by all four of the sorted-subset donors.

Germline V gene sequence: CDR1 SGHRS, CDR2 YFSETQ. This CDR3 has 15 amino acids. With 4 bases clipped from V and 1 base from J, the junction kept 6 bases outside the gene matches. Profiling relied on immunoSEQ multiplex PCR, and the TCRdb table lists in-frame clones only, not all of them. In the table there are just over 2,000,000 clones, over 85% of which are singletons. As for this clone: Antigen unknown.

The TCR comes from a man aged 18 to 30 in good health. The V gene is TRBV5-1, the J gene TRBJ2-5; TRBD1 aligns across 8 bases. Sequencing used naive CD4+ T cells sorted from blood. Subset described: CD45RA+ positively selected. The DNA of the CDR3 is TGCGCCAGCAGCATACAGGGGACAGGCCAAGAGACCCAGTACTTC. This gives the protein CASSIQGTGQETQYF.